This T cell receptor beta chain was recovered during a study of cytomegalovirus exposure and HLA in healthy donors. Study-wide background: An early data release held tens of millions of unique TCRs from HLA-typed donors.

PCR involved 60 Vbeta and 13 Jbeta primers. As originally analysed: Among the unique TCR beta chains that a later analysis counted, about 79 million in all, roughly 10 million were shared. The method was immunoSEQ multiplex PCR; TCRdb's version includes in-frame clones alone and lacks a portion of them. Clone size and the V and J calls come from that table; the DNA yielded D and trimming. The repertoire has some 110,000 clones, about 74% of them found once; the top ten carry around 5%. Germline V lookup: CDR1 SGHDT, CDR2 YYEEEE. CDR3 size: 14 residues. Trimming stripped 0 bases from V and 4 bases from J, with 10 bases between.

The sequencing sample was made of PBMCs. The chain has TRBV5-6 and TRBJ2-5; D is possibly TRBD2 (5 bases). The source of this sequence is a man aged 25-40 years in good health and CMV-seropositive. The DNA for the CDR3 is TGTGCCAGCAGCTTGGCCGGGGTCGGAGAGACCCAGTACTTC. Protein: CASSLAGVGETQYF.